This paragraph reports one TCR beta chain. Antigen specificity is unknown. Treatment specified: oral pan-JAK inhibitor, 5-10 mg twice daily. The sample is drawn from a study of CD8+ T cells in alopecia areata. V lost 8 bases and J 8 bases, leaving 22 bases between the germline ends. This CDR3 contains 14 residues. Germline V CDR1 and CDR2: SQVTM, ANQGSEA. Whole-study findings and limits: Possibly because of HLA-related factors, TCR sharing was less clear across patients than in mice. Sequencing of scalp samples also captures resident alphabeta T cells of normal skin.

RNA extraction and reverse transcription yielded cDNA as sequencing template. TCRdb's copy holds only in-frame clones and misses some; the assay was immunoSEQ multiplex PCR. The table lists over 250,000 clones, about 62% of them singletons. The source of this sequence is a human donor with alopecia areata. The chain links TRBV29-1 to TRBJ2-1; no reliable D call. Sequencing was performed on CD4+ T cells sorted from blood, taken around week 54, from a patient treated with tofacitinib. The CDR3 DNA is TGCAGCATGAGATTAGGGCTTGTCGTTGATGAGCAGTTCTTC. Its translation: CSMRLGLVVDEQFF.